What follows describes a single T cell receptor (beta chain). The data were taken from a study of T cells after somatic rescue of genetic block. Libraries were prepared by immunoSEQ multiplex PCR; TCRdb keeps only in-frame clonotypes and omits some of them. This table holds fewer than 15,000 clones, approximately 79% found once. This TCR was sampled from a boy between 10 and 17 years old. Sequencing was done on a sample of peripheral blood mononuclear cells (PBMCs).

This chain's CDR3 is CASSPTGVLNQPQHF. CDR3 nucleotide sequence: TGTGCCAGCTCACCGACAGGGGTCCTCAATCAGCCCCAGCATTTT. The chain carries TRBV18 and TRBJ1-5; 8 positions agree with TRBD1. Unmatched junction bases numbered 4, after V lost 3 bases and J lost 3 bases. This CDR3 contains 15 residues. CDR1 is KGHSH and CDR2 is LQKENI in the germline V gene.